One sample yielded the 5 T cell receptor beta chains listed below, sequenced in a study of CD8 T cells in Susac syndrome. When the RNA was reverse transcribed, random hexamers were used with an input of about 0.45 to 1 ug. TCRdb processed the immunoSEQ multiplex PCR reads anew with MiXCR; each CDR3 protein has one entry. The data hold about 400,000 distinct CDR3 sequences, with around 83% observed a single time. Sequencing was done on a sample of CD8+ T cells from PBMCs. The receptors were gathered from a human donor with multiple sclerosis.

This clonotype appeared a few times. The V gene is TRBV6-1, the J gene TRBJ2-7; D might be TRBD1 (7 bases). V gave up 3 bases and J gave up 4 bases, with 19 bases separating them. Germline CDR1 is MNHNS and CDR2 is SASEGT. The CDR3 totals 16 residues. The CDR3 region has the DNA TGTGCCAGCAGTGACCGACAGGGACTCCGCGTGTACGAGCAGTACTTC. Translation: CASSDRQGLRVYEQYF.

The rearrangement links TRBV5-1 to TRBJ2-1; 9 bases are shared with TRBD1. The germline V gene has CDR1 SGHRS and CDR2 YFSETQ. The J segment lost 3 bases and the V segment lost 2 bases, leaving 3 bases of the junction unmatched. The CDR3 contains 15 residues. DNA for the CDR3: TGCGCCAGCAGCTTAGGGACAGGGTTCTACAATGAGCAGTTCTTC. Protein sequence: CASSLGTGFYNEQFF. Full variable domain (remainder filled in from reference TRBV5-1 and TRBJ2-1): KAGVTQTPRYLIKTRGQQVTLSCSPISGHRSVSWYQQTPGQGLQFLFEYFSETQRNKGNFPGRFSGRQFSNSRSEMNVSTLELGDSALYLCASSLGTGFYNEQFFGPGTRLTVL.

The rearrangement uses TRBV5-1 and TRBJ1-5, with TRBD1 as a possible D gene (6 bases). Looked up from germline, CDR1 is SGHRS and CDR2 is YFSETQ. Trimming removed 3 bases at V and 6 bases at J, with 10 bases between. This CDR3 is built from 13 residues. The CDR3, as DNA: TGCGCCAGCAGCTGGGGGGCCCCTCAGCCCCAGCATTTT. Its protein is CASSWGAPQPQHF.

This clonotype was found once. The chain employs TRBV6-1 and TRBJ2-7; D gene ambiguous. V lost 1 base and J 2 bases, leaving 9 bases between the germline ends. There are 14 residues in the CDR3. Germline values: CDR1 MNHNS, CDR2 SASEGT. The CDR3 region is CASSEEVEAYEQYF. The CDR3 DNA is TGTGCCAGCAGTGAAGAGGTAGAAGCCTACGAGCAGTACTTC.

The chain joins TRBV5-1 to TRBJ1-2; TRBD1 matches at 7 bases. The CDR3 totals 13 residues. V lost 3 bases and J lost 4; bases outside the gene matches: 3. Germline assignment: CDR1 SGHRS and CDR2 YFSETQ. This CDR3 reads CASSWTGGYGYTF. DNA for the CDR3: TGCGCCAGCAGCTGGACAGGTGGCTATGGCTACACCTTC. Full variable domain (rest looked up from reference TRBV5-1 and TRBJ1-2): KAGVTQTPRYLIKTRGQQVTLSCSPISGHRSVSWYQQTPGQGLQFLFEYFSETQRNKGNFPGRFSGRQFSNSRSEMNVSTLELGDSALYLCASSWTGGYGYTFGSGTRLTVV.